Shown below are 23 T cell receptor beta chains from a single sample sequenced in a study of OX40 agonist ivuxolimab in advanced cancers. The protocol was immunoSEQ multiplex PCR, while the TCRdb copy is restricted to in-frame clones and leaves out a portion. The table includes about 89,000 clones, roughly 88% detected once. The material sequenced was CD4+ or CD8+ T cells sorted from blood, taken in a trial of the OX40 agonist ivuxolimab. These receptors were collected from an adult with an advanced solid tumor such as melanoma, head and neck, liver or kidney cancer.

The rearrangement uses TRBV5-6 and TRBJ2-7; D not certain. Between the trimmed V and J ends, which lost 1 base and 4 bases, there was a span of 6 bases. The germline CDR1 and CDR2 sequences are SGHDT and YYEEEE. The length of the CDR3 is 12 residues. As DNA, the CDR3 is TGTGCCAGCAGCTTGTTGGGTTACGAGCAGTACTTC. It specifies CASSLLGYEQYF.

The rearrangement joins TRBV5-4 to TRBJ1-2; weak D call: TRBD1 (6 bases). The V end was cut by 0 bases, the J end by 8 bases, with 14 bases between. CDR3 length: 14 amino acids. Germline V gene sequence: CDR1 SGHNT, CDR2 YYREEE (reference sequence). CDR3 protein: CASSLAEGVVGYTF. In nucleotides, the CDR3 is TGTGCCAGCAGCTTGGCGGAGGGGGTTGTAGGCTACACCTTC. Drawing the rest from reference TRBV5-4 and TRBJ1-2, the complete variable domain is ETGVTQSPTHLIKTRGQQVTLRCSSQSGHNTVSWYQQALGQGPQFIFQYYREEENGRGNFPPRFSGLQFPNYSSELNVNALELDDSALYLCASSLAEGVVGYTFGSGTRLTVV.

This clone has only one observation. The chain carries TRBV29-1 and TRBJ2-7; perhaps TRBD1 as D (6 bases). This CDR3 is 13 amino acids long. From germline, CDR1 is SQVTM and CDR2 ANQGSEA. V lost 6 bases, J lost 0 bases, and 12 bases lay in between. The CDR3 loop reads CSVETGPSYEQYF. The CDR3 coding sequence is TGCAGCGTGGAGACAGGACCCTCCTACGAGCAGTACTTC.

CDR3 region: CATSRGDTTYEQYF. CDR3 sequence (DNA): TGTGCCACCAGCAGAGGGGACACCACCTACGAGCAGTACTTC. V gene TRBV15 combines with J gene TRBJ2-7; D is possibly TRBD1 (6 bases). The V and J ends lost 1 base and 2 bases respectively, with 9 bases between them. Germline V gives CDR1 LNHNV, CDR2 YYDKDF (reference sequence). The CDR3 is 14 residues long. Combining the CDR3 with reference TRBV15 and TRBJ2-7 gives the whole variable domain DAMVIQNPRYQVTQFGKPVTLSCSQTLNHNVMYWYQQKSSQAPKLLFHYYDKDFNNEADTPDNFQSRRPNTSFCFLDIRSPGLGDTAMYLCATSRGDTTYEQYFGPGTRLTVT.

The chain has TRBV30 and TRBJ1-2, with D uncertain. The CDR3 length is 11 residues. Per the germline V gene, CDR1 is GTSNPN and CDR2 is SVGIG (reference sequence). V was pared by 3 bases and J by 14 bases, with 16 bases between. The CDR3 reads CAWSLVTEETF. Here the CDR3 DNA reads TGTGCCTGGAGCTTGGTCACAGAGGAAACCTTC.

The CDR3 sequence is CASSAADRETDTQYF. DNA for the CDR3: TGTGCCAGCAGTGCCGCGGACAGGGAAACAGATACGCAGTATTTT. This chain joins TRBV6-5 and TRBJ2-3; 8 bases align to TRBD1. J gave up 3 bases and V 5 bases, and 7 bases lay outside the gene matches. The CDR3 extends over 15 amino acids. Germline CDR1 MNHEY, CDR2 SVGAGI.

The J gene is TRBJ1-3, the V gene TRBV7-2; 8 nucleotides agree with TRBD1. Germline values: CDR1 SGHTA, CDR2 FQGNSA. The CDR3 length is 15 residues. Germline trimming cut 5 bases from V and 2 bases from J; bases unmatched to any gene: 5. CDR3 sequence: CASSPMDRAGNTIYF. The CDR3 DNA follows: TGTGCCAGCAGCCCAATGGACAGGGCTGGAAACACCATATATTTT.

The V gene is TRBV6-5, the J gene TRBJ2-5; D is perhaps TRBD2 (7 bases). Germline V CDR1 and CDR2: MNHEY, SVGAGI. The CDR3 totals 13 residues. V was trimmed by 10 bases and J by 1 base, leaving 13 bases between them. CDR3 sequence reads: CATRGALQETQYF. The CDR3 DNA reads as TGTGCCACCCGGGGGGCACTCCAAGAGACCCAGTACTTC.

This chain connects TRBV19 to TRBJ1-1; no clear D gene. Germline V gene lookup returns CDR1 LNHDA and CDR2 SQIVND (reference sequence). V was pared by 5 bases and J by 5 bases, with 12 bases between. The CDR3 runs to 13 residues. The CDR3 loop reads CASSRGSGTEAFF. The CDR3, as DNA: TGTGCCAGTAGTCGGGGTAGTGGGACTGAAGCTTTCTTT.

This clone was seen only once. The genes are TRBV11-3 and TRBJ1-1; 8 nucleotides match TRBD1. Trimming took 4 bases from V and 3 from J; bases not matched to a gene: 7. CDR3 size: 15 residues. Germline values: CDR1 SGHNT, CDR2 YENEEA. CDR3 DNA sequence: TGTGCCAGCAGCTCTAACAGGGGGATGGACACTGAAGCTTTCTTT. It codes for CASSSNRGMDTEAFF.

This clone showed up just once. The genes are TRBV6-1 and TRBJ1-2; unclear D gene. The V end was cut by 2 bases, the J end by 5 bases, with 15 bases between. In germline, CDR1 is MNHNS, CDR2 SASEGT. The CDR3 extends over 15 amino acids. The chain's CDR3 is CASSETAGPSYGYTF. The CDR3 DNA reads as TGTGCCAGCAGTGAAACGGCCGGCCCTTCATATGGCTACACCTTC.

The V call is TRBV5-1, the J call TRBJ1-2; 9 bases fit TRBD1. V trimming: 2 bases; J trimming: 3 bases; junction bases outside the gene matches: 8. Germline CDR1 is SGHRS and CDR2 is YFSETQ. This CDR3 comprises 16 residues. The CDR3 reads CASSFSPGTGHYGYTF. The DNA of the CDR3 is TGCGCCAGCAGCTTTTCCCCCGGGACAGGGCACTATGGCTACACCTTC.

This clone was picked up a small number of times. This chain connects TRBV30 to TRBJ2-7, with a possible D match to TRBD2 (7 bases). CDR3 size: 14 residues. From germline, CDR1 is GTSNPN and CDR2 SVGIG (reference sequence). Trimming took 5 bases from V and 1 from J, leaving 15 bases between them. CDR3 region: CAWARRGTSYEQYF. In DNA form, the CDR3 reads TGTGCCTGGGCGAGGCGGGGGACATCCTACGAGCAGTACTTC.

V and J are TRBV10-3 and TRBJ2-6; D gene unclear. Germline values: CDR1 ENHRY, CDR2 SYGVKD. V lost 6 bases to trimming and J lost 0 bases, with 9 bases between them. The CDR3 is 15 amino acids. The CDR3 sequence is CAISPQTSGANVLTF. As DNA, the CDR3 is TGTGCCATCAGCCCACAAACCTCTGGGGCCAACGTCCTGACTTTC.

The chain combines TRBV5-1 with TRBJ1-1, with D perhaps matching TRBD1 (6 bases). This CDR3 is built from 14 residues. Trimming cost V 0 bases and J 1 base, with 7 bases left between them. The V gene's germline CDR1 is SGHRS and CDR2 YFSETQ. The CDR3 region is CASSLATGNTEAFF. The CDR3 nucleotides are TGCGCCAGCAGCTTGGCGACAGGGAACACTGAAGCTTTCTTT.

The chain joins TRBV7-9 to TRBJ2-5, with 10 positions matching TRBD2. V was clipped by 6 bases and J by 5 bases; unmatched bases: 12. This CDR3 is built from 16 residues. From germline, CDR1 is SEHNR and CDR2 FQNEAQ (reference sequence). The CDR3 sequence is CASSRTSGTLRETQYF. The CDR3 nucleotides read TGTGCCAGCAGTCGGACTAGCGGCACCCTGAGGGAGACCCAGTACTTC.

V usage is TRBV27 and J usage is TRBJ2-5; tentative D call: TRBD2 (6 bases). Germline V gives CDR1 MNHEY, CDR2 SMNVEV (reference sequence). This CDR3 comprises 13 residues. The V and J ends lost 5 bases and 5 bases respectively, with 12 bases between them. The CDR3 loop is CASSVQAGETQYF. The CDR3 DNA is TGTGCCAGCAGTGTACAGGCGGGGGAGACCCAGTACTTC.

CDR3 amino acids: CASSEVSADTQYF. The CDR3, as DNA: TGTGCCAGCAGTGAAGTATCAGCAGATACGCAGTATTTT. This chain uses TRBV6-1 with TRBJ2-3; the D is unclear. Trimming stripped 1 base from V and 4 bases from J, with 6 bases between. The CDR3 is made up of 13 amino acids. Germline lookup yields CDR1 MNHNS and CDR2 SASEGT.

J is TRBJ2-7 and V is TRBV11-2, with D tentatively TRBD1 or TRBD2 (6 bases each). V gave up 5 bases and J gave up 7 bases, with 15 bases separating them. In germline, CDR1 is SGHAT, CDR2 FQNNGV. CDR3 length: 13 amino acids. Here the CDR3 reads CASSLGGSGEQYF. DNA of the CDR3: TGTGCCAGCAGCCTAGGGGGGTCTGGGGAGCAGTACTTC.

This chain uses TRBV6-5 with TRBJ2-3; 9 bases line up with TRBD1. J gave up 1 base and V 6 bases, and 2 bases lay outside the gene matches. Germline V gives CDR1 MNHEY, CDR2 SVGAGI. The CDR3 consists of 14 residues. The CDR3 DNA sequence: TGTGCCAGCAGACGGGACAGGGGCACAGATACGCAGTATTTT. Its translation: CASRRDRGTDTQYF.

This clone showed up just a few times. The V and J genes are TRBV25-1 and TRBJ1-1, with 11 bases matching TRBD1. The CDR3 is 16 amino acids. V shed 0 bases, J shed 5 bases, and the junction held 5 bases outside the gene matches. Germline V gene data show CDR1 as MGHDK and CDR2 as SYGVNS. In DNA, the CDR3 is TGTGCCAGCAGTGAATATGGGACAGGGGGGAGGACTGAAGCTTTCTTT. It specifies CASSEYGTGGRTEAFF.

The V call is TRBV25-1, the J call TRBJ2-2; possibly TRBD2 for D (5 bases). Trimming removed 5 bases from V and 1 base from J, with 11 bases in between. Germline values: CDR1 MGHDK, CDR2 SYGVNS. This CDR3 has 15 amino acids. CDR3 sequence reads: CASSRGGMNTGELFF. The CDR3 bases are TGTGCCAGCAGTCGTGGAGGTATGAACACCGGGGAGCTGTTTTTT.

The J gene is TRBJ1-2, the V gene TRBV18; D remains ambiguous. The length of the CDR3 is 19 residues. The germline V and J ends were trimmed by 3 bases and 5 bases, with 28 bases remaining between them. Germline V gene lookup returns CDR1 KGHSH and CDR2 LQKENI. This CDR3 reads CASSPDLGERAPMLYGYTF. CDR3 in DNA: TGTGCCAGCTCACCGGACCTAGGAGAAAGGGCTCCAATGCTTTATGGCTACACCTTC.